Listed below are T cell receptor beta chains from one sample, sequenced in a study of human T cells and chemical hapten exposure. Using its own MiXCR run on the RACE reads, TCRdb lists one record per CDR3 protein. The data hold tens of thousands of distinct CDR3 sequences, with 6.7% observed a single time. The sample consisted of whole blood, taken in connection with sensitization to the hapten diphenylcyclopropenone (DPC). These receptors originate from a woman under 40 with alopecia areata. Some clones in this sample may be carry-over from other donors' samples. CDR3s include the opening cysteine and the closing phenylalanine or tryptophan. D genes are given only for firm matches. The size field is filled for only some rows; it gives once, few, many or a size class.

length | D | size | J | V | CDR3 | DNA
17 | - | - | TRBJ1-2 | TRBV14 | CASSPPANRFKKYGDTF | TGTGCCAGCAGCCCCCCGGCGAACCGGTTCAAGAAATATGGCGACACCTTC
14 | - | many | TRBJ2-4 | TRBV2 | CASRPTHGGPIQYF | TGTGCCAGCAGGCCGACGCACGGGGGGCCCATTCAGTACTTC
16 | - | many | TRBJ2-2 | TRBV6-1 | CATPGPRPANTGELFF | TGTGCCACCCCGGGCCCTAGGCCCGCGAACACCGGGGAGCTGTTTTTT
16 | - | - | TRBJ2-3 | TRBV7-2 | CASSLRPFTNRDTQYF | TGTGCCAGCAGCTTACGTCCTTTTACCAACCGCGATACGCAGTATTTT
14 | TRBD1 | many | TRBJ1-6 | TRBV7-3 | CASSTTGGRSPLHF | TGTGCCAGCAGCACCACAGGGGGTCGTTCACCCCTCCACTTT
16 | - | - | TRBJ2-3 | TRBV30 | CAWNPRAPTSTDTQYF | TGTGCCTGGAATCCACGGGCCCCTACAAGCACAGATACGCAGTATTTT
13 | TRBD1 | - | TRBJ2-7 | TRBV18 | CASSPTGRDEQYF | TGTGCCAGCTCTCCGACAGGGCGTGACGAGCAGTACTTC
12 | TRBD1 | - | TRBJ1-2 | TRBV20-1 | CSATGGPYGYTF | TGCAGTGCCACAGGGGGCCCCTATGGCTACACCTTC
14 | TRBD1 | many | TRBJ1-1 | TRBV20-1 | CSAKNRGLNTEAFF | TGCAGTGCCAAAAACAGGGGCCTGAACACTGAAGCTTTCTTT
21 | TRBD1 | few | TRBJ1-2 | TRBV30 | CAWREGFVRDRGLQRNYGYTF | TGTGCCTGGAGGGAGGGGTTTGTACGGGACAGGGGCCTACAGAGAAACTATGGCTACACCTTC
13 | - | many | TRBJ1-5 | TRBV30 | CAWSADSNQPQHF | TGTGCCTGGAGTGCAGATAGCAATCAGCCCCAGCATTTT
16 | TRBD2 | many | TRBJ2-3 | TRBV7-2 | CASSSGGGPNTDTQYF | TGTGCCAGCAGCTCGGGGGGGGGGCCAAACACAGATACGCAGTATTTT
14 | - | - | TRBJ1-1 | TRBV5-5 | CASSFRDVSPEAFF | TGTGCCAGCAGCTTCAGGGATGTTAGCCCTGAAGCTTTCTTT
14 | TRBD1 | many | TRBJ2-1 | TRBV29-1 | CSVFSGGAGNEQFF | TGCAGCGTTTTCTCAGGGGGCGCGGGGAATGAGCAGTTCTTC
15 | TRBD1 | many | TRBJ1-1 | TRBV20-1 | CSARRTGTLNTEAFF | TGCAGTGCTAGAAGGACAGGGACCTTGAACACTGAAGCTTTCTTT
11 | - | many | TRBJ1-2 | TRBV18 | CASSPDYGYTF | TGTGCCAGCTCACCAGACTATGGCTACACCTTC
15 | - | - | TRBJ2-1 | TRBV19 | CASSTQGRPDNEQFF | TGTGCCAGTAGTACCCAGGGGCGCCCCGACAATGAGCAGTTCTTC
14 | TRBD1 | few | TRBJ1-1 | TRBV5-1 | CASRTQGAGTEAFF | TGCGCCAGCAGGACCCAGGGGGCAGGCACTGAAGCTTTCTTT
15 | TRBD1 | few | TRBJ2-3 | TRBV10-3 | CAISESDRATDTQYF | TGTGCCATCAGTGAGTCGGACAGGGCCACAGATACGCAGTATTTT
14 | - | - | TRBJ1-6 | TRBV6-2/TRBV6-3 | CASTQGPHNSPLHF | TGTGCCAGCACTCAAGGTCCACATAATTCACCCCTCCACTTT
14 | TRBD1 | few | TRBJ1-6 | TRBV12-3/TRBV12-4 | CASTTDRGTSPLHF | TGTGCCAGCACCACAGACAGGGGTACGTCACCCCTCCACTTT
12 | - | - | TRBJ2-3 | TRBV12-3/TRBV12-4 | CASNFRDDTQYF | TGTGCCAGCAACTTCCGGGATGATACGCAGTATTTT
14 | - | - | TRBJ2-2 | TRBV6-2/TRBV6-3 | CASSYIAPTGELFF | TGTGCCAGCAGTTACATAGCCCCTACCGGGGAGCTGTTTTTT
14 | - | many | TRBJ2-3 | TRBV7-9 | CASSPRGVADTQYF | TGTGCCAGCAGCCCGAGAGGAGTTGCAGATACGCAGTATTTT
14 | TRBD2 | - | TRBJ2-1 | TRBV12-3/TRBV12-4 | CASSLSGAIDEQFF | TGTGCCAGCAGCCTTAGCGGGGCTATCGATGAGCAGTTCTTC
11 | - | many | TRBJ2-7 | TRBV10-3 | CAITGQYEQYF | TGTGCCATCACCGGACAGTACGAGCAGTACTTC
14 | TRBD1 | many | TRBJ1-1 | TRBV4-2 | CASSQGDRNTEAFF | TGTGCCAGCAGCCAGGGGGACAGGAACACTGAAGCTTTCTTT
14 | - | - | TRBJ1-6 | TRBV15 | CATSSRQGHSPLHF | TGTGCCACCAGCAGCCGCCAGGGTCATTCACCCCTCCACTTT
15 | - | many | TRBJ1-4 | TRBV6-1 | CASRDRGDANEKLFF | TGTGCCAGCAGGGATCGGGGGGACGCTAATGAAAAACTGTTTTTT
16 | TRBD1 | many | TRBJ1-1 | TRBV18 | CASSPGQVLVNTEAFF | TGTGCCAGCTCACCGGGACAGGTCCTCGTGAACACTGAAGCTTTCTTT
14 | - | many | TRBJ1-3 | TRBV4-1 | CASSQVLIRNTIYF | TGCGCCAGCAGCCAAGTCCTTATAAGAAACACCATATATTTT
13 | - | - | TRBJ1-1 | TRBV12-3/TRBV12-4 | CASSFTVNTEAFF | TGTGCCAGCAGTTTCACCGTTAACACTGAAGCTTTCTTT
15 | - | - | TRBJ2-1 | TRBV19 | CAAVTPGHPYNEQFF | TGTGCCGCCGTGACCCCGGGACACCCCTACAATGAGCAGTTCTTC
11 | - | many | TRBJ1-1 | TRBV29-1 | CSVASYREAFF | TGCAGCGTCGCCAGTTACAGGGAAGCTTTCTTT
15 | - | - | TRBJ2-7 | TRBV7-9 | CASSLAVGGHYEQYF | TGTGCCAGCAGCTTAGCTGTGGGGGGGCACTACGAGCAGTACTTC
17 | TRBD2 | - | TRBJ2-1 | TRBV12-5 | CASGSGGLRRDYNEQFF | TGTGCTAGTGGTTCGGGGGGGCTTAGGAGAGACTACAATGAGCAGTTCTTC
11 | - | many | TRBJ2-7 | TRBV28 | CASSRTYEQYF | TGTGCCAGCAGTAGGACCTACGAGCAGTACTTC
13 | TRBD1 | many | TRBJ1-1 | TRBV2 | CAGRQGLNTEAFF | TGTGCCGGAAGACAGGGTCTGAACACTGAAGCTTTCTTT
14 | - | few | TRBJ1-2 | TRBV20-1 | CSARSLLGAYGYTF | TGCAGTGCTAGAAGCCTACTCGGGGCCTATGGCTACACCTTC
16 | TRBD2 | many | TRBJ2-1 | TRBV29-1 | CSARAGVPEVGNEQFF | TGCAGCGCTCGAGCGGGGGTCCCGGAAGTGGGAAATGAGCAGTTCTTC
16 | TRBD2 | many | TRBJ2-7 | TRBV5-1 | CASSLTPSGRLDEQYF | TGCGCCAGCAGCTTGACCCCTAGCGGGAGATTGGATGAGCAGTACTTC
16 | - | many | TRBJ2-7 | TRBV14 | CASSREHGTFSYEQYF | TGTGCCAGCAGCCGAGAACATGGGACATTCTCCTACGAGCAGTACTTC
15 | TRBD1 | many | TRBJ1-1 | TRBV10-3 | CAISESTRQGTEAFF | TGTGCCATCAGTGAGTCGACCCGACAGGGGACGGAAGCTTTCTTT
14 | TRBD1 | - | TRBJ1-4 | TRBV7-6 | CASSLVQGDEKLFF | TGTGCCAGCAGCTTAGTTCAGGGGGATGAAAAACTGTTTTTT
15 | - | many | TRBJ2-3 | TRBV10-1 | CASSPGTPSTDTQYF | TGCGCCAGTTCCCCAGGAACCCCTAGCACAGATACGCAGTATTTT
16 | TRBD1 | many | TRBJ1-6 | TRBV4-2 | CASSNSGTVPNSPLHF | TGTGCCAGCAGCAACTCCGGGACAGTCCCTAATTCACCCCTCCACTTT
12 | - | - | TRBJ1-1 | TRBV3-1 | CASSQGHTEAFF | TGTGCCAGCAGCCAAGGCCACACTGAAGCTTTCTTT
14 | - | - | TRBJ2-3 | TRBV6-2/TRBV6-3 | CASSSGGPTDTQYF | TGTGCCAGCAGTTCGGGGGGCCCCACAGATACGCAGTATTTT
17 | TRBD1 | many | TRBJ1-6 | TRBV3-1 | CASSQTPLTGKDSPLHF | TGTGCCAGCAGCCAGACCCCCCTGACAGGGAAAGACTCACCCCTCCACTTT
18 | - | many | TRBJ2-2 | TRBV7-6 | CASSLRETWGPYTGELFF | TGTGCCAGCAGCTTACGGGAGACATGGGGGCCATACACCGGGGAGCTGTTTTTT
18 | - | many | TRBJ1-4 | TRBV14 | CASSQEAGRWGAREKLFF | TGTGCCAGCAGCCAAGAGGCCGGGCGTTGGGGGGCAAGGGAAAAACTGTTTTTT
20 | TRBD2 | many | TRBJ2-3 | TRBV6-1 | CASSDLVPGLAGGPLDTQYF | TGTGCCAGCAGTGACCTCGTCCCGGGACTAGCGGGGGGGCCATTAGATACGCAGTATTTT
15 | TRBD1 | many | TRBJ1-1 | TRBV3-1 | CASSQDRGQGTEAFF | TGTGCCAGCAGCCAAGATAGGGGGCAGGGCACTGAAGCTTTCTTT
13 | TRBD1 | many | TRBJ1-2 | TRBV29-1 | CSVGQGGDYGYTF | TGCAGCGTGGGACAGGGGGGGGACTATGGCTACACCTTC
15 | TRBD1 | many | TRBJ2-3 | TRBV7-9 | CASSSDRALTDTQYF | TGTGCCAGCAGCAGTGACAGGGCCCTCACAGATACGCAGTATTTT
14 | - | many | TRBJ1-1 | TRBV27 | CASSRSKGNTEAFF | TGTGCCAGCAGTAGATCAAAAGGGAACACTGAAGCTTTCTTT
17 | - | many | TRBJ2-3 | TRBV5-6 | CASSFPSDSLGTDTQYF | TGTGCCAGCAGCTTCCCTAGCGATTCCTTGGGCACAGATACGCAGTATTTT
12 | - | - | TRBJ1-1 | TRBV6-1 | CASSERGAEAFF | TGTGCCAGCAGTGAAAGGGGAGCCGAAGCTTTCTTT